This T cell receptor (beta chain) was found in a study of T-cell reconstitution after alpha-beta-depleted transplantation in children. Germline V gene lookup returns CDR1 SGHTA and CDR2 FQGNSA. The germline V and J ends were trimmed by 3 bases and 6 bases, with 10 bases remaining between them. CDR3 size: 13 residues. Unique molecular identifiers were used in preparing the TCRbeta library. TCRdb re-called the PCR reads through MiXCR, storing one row per CDR3 protein. The sample carries 500,000 or so distinct CDR3 sequences, roughly 33% recorded once. The sequence was collected from a human donor who donated a stem cell graft to a child with aplastic anemia. The chain recombines TRBV7-2 with TRBJ2-3; D gene ambiguous. Sequenced material: PBMCs from the stem cell graft donor, taken from the stem cell graft. The CDR3 DNA sequence: TGTGCCAGCAGCTTCATTTTTTCTGATACGCAGTATTTT. Translation gives CASSFIFSDTQYF.